The rows below give T cell receptor beta chains drawn from one sample of a study of T cell responses to AZD1222 COVID-19 vaccine. Assay used: immunoSEQ multiplex PCR; TCRdb lists only in-frame clones, some missing. This table holds about 140,000 clones, less than 95% found once. Sequencing was performed on peripheral blood, taken 28 days after the second dose of the MenACWY control vaccine. These TCRs come from an adult who received the MenACWY meningococcal vaccine as a control. Each CDR3 is given with its conserved first and last residue. The order of the fields is D gene, V gene, J gene, clone size, CDR3 DNA, CDR3 protein. A D gene is named only where the DNA matches it firmly. Clone size is given for some rows only: seen once, a few or many times, or a class if the clone is expanded.

d_call: NA
v_call: TRBV7-2
j_call: TRBJ2-7
clone_size: NA
cdr3_nt: TGTGCCAGCAGCTTAGAAGGGAAGAGCTCCTACGAGCAGTACTTC
cdr3_aa: CASSLEGKSSYEQYF

d_call: TRBD1
v_call: TRBV5-4
j_call: TRBJ1-1
clone_size: NA
cdr3_nt: TGTGCCAGCAGCGGACAGGGGGGGAACACTGAAGCTTTCTTT
cdr3_aa: CASSGQGGNTEAFF

d_call: NA
v_call: TRBV7-9
j_call: TRBJ2-2
clone_size: once
cdr3_nt: TGTGCCAGCAGCTTCACCCCCCATAACACCGGGGAGCTGTTTTTT
cdr3_aa: CASSFTPHNTGELFF

d_call: TRBD2
v_call: TRBV5-1
j_call: TRBJ2-3
clone_size: NA
cdr3_nt: TGCGCCAGCAGCTTCCAGGGGACTAGCGGGATGGATACGCAGTATTTT
cdr3_aa: CASSFQGTSGMDTQYF

d_call: TRBD2
v_call: TRBV28
j_call: TRBJ2-5
clone_size: NA
cdr3_nt: TGTGCCAGCAGATCCGTTAGCGGGAGGGCCGGAGAGACCCAGTACTTC
cdr3_aa: CASRSVSGRAGETQYF

d_call: NA
v_call: TRBV5-6
j_call: TRBJ1-6
clone_size: NA
cdr3_nt: TGTGCCAGCAGCTTTACTACCAGCTCCTATAATTCACCCCTCCACTTT
cdr3_aa: CASSFTTSSYNSPLHF

d_call: TRBD2
v_call: TRBV6-5
j_call: TRBJ2-7
clone_size: NA
cdr3_nt: TGTGCCAGCAGTTACGTCGGGAGGGCTTACGAGCAGTACTTC
cdr3_aa: CASSYVGRAYEQYF

d_call: TRBD1
v_call: TRBV19
j_call: TRBJ1-2
clone_size: NA
cdr3_nt: TGTGCCAGTAGCCCCGGGACAGGGACTAACTATGGCTACACCTTC
cdr3_aa: CASSPGTGTNYGYTF

d_call: NA
v_call: TRBV30
j_call: TRBJ1-1
clone_size: NA
cdr3_nt: TGTGCCTGGAGCACAGCGTTGAACACTGAAGCTTTCTTT
cdr3_aa: CAWSTALNTEAFF

d_call: TRBD1
v_call: TRBV29-1
j_call: TRBJ1-1
clone_size: few
cdr3_nt: TGCAGCGTTGAAACAGGGGGCGGCACTGAAGCTTTCTTT
cdr3_aa: CSVETGGGTEAFF

d_call: NA
v_call: TRBV3-1/TRBV3-2
j_call: TRBJ1-1
clone_size: NA
cdr3_nt: TGTGCCAGCAGCCAAGTCGCAGGGAGCACTGAAGCTTTCTTT
cdr3_aa: CASSQVAGSTEAFF

d_call: NA
v_call: TRBV5-1
j_call: TRBJ2-1
clone_size: NA
cdr3_nt: TGCGCCAGCAGCATAGGCCTCTTAGGGGGTGAGCAGTTCTTC
cdr3_aa: CASSIGLLGGEQFF

d_call: NA
v_call: TRBV4-3
j_call: TRBJ1-6
clone_size: NA
cdr3_nt: TGCGCCAGCAGCGGACCCGGGGTCTCACCCCTCCACTTT
cdr3_aa: CASSGPGVSPLHF

d_call: NA
v_call: TRBV6-2/TRBV6-3
j_call: TRBJ1-1
clone_size: once
cdr3_nt: TGTGCCAGCAGTTACCTGAGGGACACTGAAGCTTTCTTT
cdr3_aa: CASSYLRDTEAFF

d_call: NA
v_call: TRBV28
j_call: TRBJ2-3
clone_size: NA
cdr3_nt: TGTGCCAGCAGACGAGGAAGGACAGATACGCAGTATTTT
cdr3_aa: CASRRGRTDTQYF

d_call: TRBD1
v_call: TRBV6-2/TRBV6-3
j_call: TRBJ2-1
clone_size: NA
cdr3_nt: TGTGCCAGCAGTTACTCACAGGGGGCCGGGTCCTACAATGAGCAGTTCTTC
cdr3_aa: CASSYSQGAGSYNEQFF

d_call: NA
v_call: TRBV7-3
j_call: TRBJ2-7
clone_size: NA
cdr3_nt: TGTGCCAGCAGCTTAGCTACCGGCTACGAGCAGTACTTC
cdr3_aa: CASSLATGYEQYF

d_call: NA
v_call: TRBV5-1
j_call: TRBJ2-2
clone_size: once
cdr3_nt: TGCGCCAGCAGCTTCGGAGGCACCGGGGAGCTGTTTTTT
cdr3_aa: CASSFGGTGELFF

d_call: NA
v_call: TRBV19
j_call: TRBJ1-4
clone_size: once
cdr3_nt: TGTGCCAGTAGCCCGGGACGGGGAAATGAAAAACTGTTTTTT
cdr3_aa: CASSPGRGNEKLFF

d_call: NA
v_call: TRBV19
j_call: TRBJ2-3
clone_size: NA
cdr3_nt: TGTGCCAGTAGTATTTCCCCTGCCCCTACAGATACGCAGTATTTT
cdr3_aa: CASSISPAPTDTQYF

d_call: TRBD2
v_call: TRBV10-3
j_call: TRBJ2-3
clone_size: NA
cdr3_nt: TGTGCCATCGCAAGGACTAGCGGGGAGAGGAGCACAGATACGCAGTATTTT
cdr3_aa: CAIARTSGERSTDTQYF

d_call: NA
v_call: TRBV9
j_call: TRBJ1-2
clone_size: NA
cdr3_nt: TGTGCCAGCAGCGTATATGGGGGACCAAACTATGGCTACACCTTC
cdr3_aa: CASSVYGGPNYGYTF

d_call: NA
v_call: TRBV18
j_call: TRBJ1-5
clone_size: NA
cdr3_nt: TGTGCCAGCTCACCCTATGGGGGTAGCAATCAGCCCCAGCATTTT
cdr3_aa: CASSPYGGSNQPQHF

d_call: NA
v_call: TRBV5-1
j_call: TRBJ2-5
clone_size: NA
cdr3_nt: TGCGCCAGCAGCCCTGGCAGGGGCGGTGCCCAGTACTTC
cdr3_aa: CASSPGRGGAQYF

d_call: NA
v_call: TRBV28
j_call: TRBJ1-2
clone_size: NA
cdr3_nt: TGTGCCAGCACCCAGAAGGCGTATGGCTACACCTTC
cdr3_aa: CASTQKAYGYTF

d_call: NA
v_call: TRBV29-1
j_call: TRBJ2-3
clone_size: NA
cdr3_nt: TGCAGCGTCGCTCCCGTGGATACGCAGTATTTT
cdr3_aa: CSVAPVDTQYF

d_call: NA
v_call: TRBV6-1
j_call: TRBJ1-2
clone_size: NA
cdr3_nt: TGTGCCAGCAGTGAAGCGGGAGAGAACTATGGCTACACCTTC
cdr3_aa: CASSEAGENYGYTF

d_call: NA
v_call: TRBV6-5
j_call: TRBJ1-2
clone_size: NA
cdr3_nt: TGTGCCAGCAGTTTATCAGTACGTCATGGCTACACCTTC
cdr3_aa: CASSLSVRHGYTF

d_call: NA
v_call: TRBV20-1
j_call: TRBJ1-3
clone_size: NA
cdr3_nt: TGCAGTGCTAGTCGGAACTCTGGAAACACCATATATTTT
cdr3_aa: CSASRNSGNTIYF

d_call: NA
v_call: TRBV5-5
j_call: TRBJ2-5
clone_size: NA
cdr3_nt: TGTGCCAGCAGCCCCGACGGGAGGGGGCAGGAGACCCAGTACTTC
cdr3_aa: CASSPDGRGQETQYF

d_call: NA
v_call: TRBV6-2/TRBV6-3
j_call: TRBJ2-3
clone_size: NA
cdr3_nt: TGTGCCAGCAGTGATGGTGGGGCTAGCACAGATACGCAGTATTTT
cdr3_aa: CASSDGGASTDTQYF

d_call: TRBD2
v_call: TRBV6-5
j_call: TRBJ2-7
clone_size: once
cdr3_nt: TGTGCCAGCAGGTCCGGGACTAGCCCCAGGGGGTACTTC
cdr3_aa: CASRSGTSPRGYF

d_call: TRBD1
v_call: TRBV18
j_call: TRBJ1-2
clone_size: NA
cdr3_nt: TGTGCCAGCTCACCGACCGAGGGACAGGGAGGAGGCTATGGCTACACCTTC
cdr3_aa: CASSPTEGQGGGYGYTF

d_call: TRBD2
v_call: TRBV7-9
j_call: TRBJ2-7
clone_size: NA
cdr3_nt: TGTGCCAGCAGCAAAAGCGGGAGCGAGTACGAGCAGTACTTC
cdr3_aa: CASSKSGSEYEQYF

d_call: NA
v_call: TRBV7-2
j_call: TRBJ2-3
clone_size: once
cdr3_nt: TGTGCCAGCAGCTCACGCGTAGCACCAGATACGCAGTATTTT
cdr3_aa: CASSSRVAPDTQYF

d_call: NA
v_call: TRBV6-2/TRBV6-3
j_call: TRBJ1-5
clone_size: NA
cdr3_nt: TGTGCCAGCAGCCTGAGTTGGGGGGGCAATCAGCCCCAGCATTTT
cdr3_aa: CASSLSWGGNQPQHF

d_call: NA
v_call: TRBV5-1
j_call: TRBJ1-3
clone_size: NA
cdr3_nt: TGCGCCAGCAGATTGGGAGTAGGCTCTGGAAACACCATATATTTT
cdr3_aa: CASRLGVGSGNTIYF

d_call: TRBD1
v_call: TRBV6-2/TRBV6-3
j_call: TRBJ2-3
clone_size: NA
cdr3_nt: TGTGCCAGCAGTCTCGACAGGGTGAGCACAGATACGCAGTATTTT
cdr3_aa: CASSLDRVSTDTQYF

d_call: NA
v_call: TRBV4-3
j_call: TRBJ1-2
clone_size: NA
cdr3_nt: TGCGCCAGCAGCCAAGCGTCTGGGAGTGGCTATGGCTACACCTTC
cdr3_aa: CASSQASGSGYGYTF

d_call: TRBD2
v_call: TRBV18
j_call: TRBJ2-7
clone_size: once
cdr3_nt: TGTGCCAGCTCACCAGTAACGGCGGGAGGGTCCTACGAGCAGTACTTC
cdr3_aa: CASSPVTAGGSYEQYF

d_call: NA
v_call: TRBV6-5
j_call: TRBJ1-6
clone_size: NA
cdr3_nt: TGTGCCAGCAGGGGAAATTCACCCCTCCACTTT
cdr3_aa: CASRGNSPLHF

d_call: NA
v_call: TRBV28
j_call: TRBJ1-4
clone_size: NA
cdr3_nt: TGTGCCGCCGCGGCGGGAAGTAATGAAAAACTGTTTTTT
cdr3_aa: CAAAAGSNEKLFF

d_call: TRBD1
v_call: TRBV28
j_call: TRBJ1-3
clone_size: NA
cdr3_nt: TGTGCCAGCAGTTTCACCGACAGGGGCTCTGGAAACACCATATATTTT
cdr3_aa: CASSFTDRGSGNTIYF

d_call: NA
v_call: TRBV27
j_call: TRBJ1-5
clone_size: NA
cdr3_nt: TGTGCCAGCAGTTGGAGGCAGGATAGCAATCAGCCCCAGCATTTT
cdr3_aa: CASSWRQDSNQPQHF

d_call: NA
v_call: TRBV28
j_call: TRBJ1-5
clone_size: once
cdr3_nt: TGTGCCAGCAGTGAATCCGGGACAACGAATCAGCCCCAGCATTTT
cdr3_aa: CASSESGTTNQPQHF

d_call: NA
v_call: TRBV12-5
j_call: TRBJ1-5
clone_size: NA
cdr3_nt: TGTGCTAGTGGTTTCAGAGGGGGGACAAACGACAATCAGCCCCAGCATTTT
cdr3_aa: CASGFRGGTNDNQPQHF

d_call: NA
v_call: TRBV19
j_call: TRBJ2-5
clone_size: NA
cdr3_nt: TGTGCCAGTAGTATCTTGGGGGGCAGGGGACCCCAAGAGACCCAGTACTTC
cdr3_aa: CASSILGGRGPQETQYF

d_call: NA
v_call: TRBV21-1
j_call: TRBJ2-3
clone_size: NA
cdr3_nt: TGTGCCAGCAGGAGTGGGGGTACGCAGTATTTT
cdr3_aa: CASRSGGTQYF

d_call: NA
v_call: TRBV29-1
j_call: TRBJ2-5
clone_size: NA
cdr3_nt: TGCAGCGTTGCCGGGTGGCCGGGAGAGACCCAGTACTTC
cdr3_aa: CSVAGWPGETQYF

d_call: NA
v_call: TRBV19
j_call: TRBJ1-1
clone_size: NA
cdr3_nt: TGTGCCAGTAGTGGAGGAACTGAAGCTTTCTTT
cdr3_aa: CASSGGTEAFF

d_call: NA
v_call: TRBV29-1
j_call: TRBJ1-1
clone_size: NA
cdr3_nt: TGCAGCGCCACCGCAAGGCTCGGGACTGAAGCTTTCTTT
cdr3_aa: CSATARLGTEAFF

d_call: TRBD1
v_call: TRBV7-9
j_call: TRBJ2-7
clone_size: NA
cdr3_nt: TGTGCCAGCACCCCGTCCGGGACAGGAATTTCAGGGTACGAGCAGTACTTC
cdr3_aa: CASTPSGTGISGYEQYF

d_call: NA
v_call: TRBV6-5
j_call: TRBJ1-5
clone_size: once
cdr3_nt: TGTGCCAGCAATAACGCAGGGCCCCATCAGCCCCAGCATTTT
cdr3_aa: CASNNAGPHQPQHF

d_call: NA
v_call: TRBV30
j_call: TRBJ1-1
clone_size: NA
cdr3_nt: TGTGCCTGGAGTGGACCTAGACGGCATGATTTCTTT
cdr3_aa: CAWSGPRRHDFF

d_call: NA
v_call: TRBV5-1
j_call: TRBJ2-3
clone_size: once
cdr3_nt: TGCGCCAGCAGCTCGTTATCCTCAGATACGCAGTATTTT
cdr3_aa: CASSSLSSDTQYF

d_call: TRBD1
v_call: TRBV12-3/TRBV12-4
j_call: TRBJ2-5
clone_size: NA
cdr3_nt: TGTGCCAGCAGTCGGGACAGGGTCGAGACCCAGTACTTC
cdr3_aa: CASSRDRVETQYF

d_call: NA
v_call: TRBV5-6
j_call: TRBJ2-1
clone_size: NA
cdr3_nt: TGTGCCAGCAGCCCGGGGGTGAGCTCCTACAATGAGCAGTTCTTC
cdr3_aa: CASSPGVSSYNEQFF